A selection of T cell receptor beta chains follows, all from one sample in a study of blood T cell repertoires in COVID-19. The method was immunoSEQ multiplex PCR; TCRdb's version includes in-frame clones alone and lacks a portion of them. The sample carries approximately 230,000 clones, roughly three quarters recorded once. The sequenced material came from peripheral blood. The receptors were gathered from a woman between 35 and 50 years old with active or convalescent COVID-19. The CDR3 runs from the conserved cysteine through the conserved F or W. Not all rows give a size; the values are once, few, many and, for expanded clones, a class.

v_call	clone_size	cdr3_length	j_call	cdr3_aa
TRBV3-1/TRBV3-2	.	17	TRBJ1-3	CASSQRDRGWSGNTIYF
TRBV27	.	12	TRBJ1-1	CASSSGGWEAFF
TRBV5-1	.	14	TRBJ1-2	CASSLVPSNYGYTF
TRBV5-4	few	16	TRBJ1-4	CASSLAAGGSEEKLFF
TRBV7-9	.	16	TRBJ1-6	CASSLGAGTTNSPLHF
TRBV3-1/TRBV3-2	.	14	TRBJ2-5	CASSQDTVRETQYF
TRBV28	.	14	TRBJ1-2	CASSLMDRDYGYTF
TRBV29-1	.	14	TRBJ1-5	CSVGLGDSNQPQHF
TRBV2	.	13	TRBJ1-4	CASVRGSNEKLFF
TRBV9	.	18	TRBJ2-3	CASSDNLKVDRDTDTQYF
TRBV12-3/TRBV12-4	.	12	TRBJ2-2	CASSPGPGELFF
TRBV18	.	16	TRBJ2-5	CASSFSGTGGGETQYF
TRBV6-6	.	17	TRBJ1-1	CASRRPRQGSSDTEAFF
TRBV19	.	13	TRBJ1-1	CASSIYKNTEAFF
TRBV6-1	.	16	TRBJ1-1	CASSEPVTGMEPEAFF
TRBV5-8	.	13	TRBJ1-1	CASSLTTTKRAFF
TRBV13	.	17	TRBJ1-2	CASSLGLGGQGGDGYTF
TRBV30	few	11	TRBJ1-2	CAWSTGTGYTF